This T cell receptor (beta chain) came from a study of response to subunit inactivated influenza vaccine. General observations from the study: With each seasonal influenza vaccination, the authors suggested, few new T cells are recruited.

This clonotype was detected a few times. The antigen is not known. The CDR3 is made up of 15 amino acids. Deletions cut 2 bases from V and 6 bases from J, with 16 bases between. Per the germline V gene, CDR1 is SGHVS and CDR2 is FNYEAQ. Each CDR3 protein is one row after TCRdb ran MiXCR on the RT-PCR reads. The sample holds 600,000 to 850,000 distinct CDR3 sequences, approximately 14% seen once. V is TRBV7-6 and J is TRBJ1-1, with D maybe TRBD1 (5 bases). The sequenced sample was PBMCs from blood, obtained approximately 15 days before vaccination. The clonotype comes from a man between 50 and 59 years old who received an inactivated influenza vaccine. This CDR3 is CASSLHRQFFAEAFF. The CDR3 nucleotides read TGTGCCAGCAGCTTACATCGACAGTTTTTCGCTGAAGCTTTCTTT.